This TCR beta chain came from a study of blood T cell repertoires in COVID-19. Turning to the study itself: Donors in the United States, Italy and Spain gave samples during acute or convalescent COVID-19. The analysed material was cDNA or gDNA that came from T cells, B-cell-depleted T cells, or PBMCs.

Germline lookup yields CDR1 MNHEY and CDR2 SMNVEV (reference sequence). The CDR3 is 13 amino acids. Trimming left V 6 bases short and J 7 bases short, with 13 bases between. In the source study's methods: Reference gene primer amplification gave estimated nucleated cell counts. Data came from immunoSEQ multiplex PCR; TCRdb stores just in-frame clones and leaves some out. That table furnishes V, J and clone size, whereas the DNA furnished D and trimming. The sample has 200,000 to 250,000 clones, about 85% seen once. The J gene is TRBJ2-1, the V gene TRBV27; tentatively, D is TRBD2 (6 bases). This clonotype was sampled from a woman aged 60 to 75 who had recovered from COVID-19. Material for sequencing was peripheral blood. This CDR3 is CASSSGTQNEQFF. CDR3 nucleotide sequence: TGTGCCAGCAGCTCCGGGACTCAGAATGAGCAGTTCTTC.